One and the same sample provided the 4 T cell receptor beta chains below, sequenced in a study of cytomegalovirus exposure and HLA in healthy donors. PCR involved 60 Vbeta and 13 Jbeta primers. The table came from immunoSEQ multiplex PCR; TCRdb's copy has only in-frame clones and leaves some out. Seen here are about 160,000 clones, less than 80% observed once, and the top ten hold about 4.4%. The sequencing input was PBMCs. Receptors were obtained from a man aged 35-49 years in good health and CMV-seronegative.

This clone was found a few times. The rearrangement links TRBV4-2 to TRBJ2-1; 9 nucleotides agree with TRBD2. The CDR3 covers 15 residues. The ends lost 5 bases at V and 5 bases at J; junction bases unmatched: 7. CDR1 is LGHNA, CDR2 YNFKEQ, per germline. Here the CDR3 reads CASSMRGGYDNEQFF. CDR3 DNA: TGTGCCAGCAGCATGCGGGGGGGATATGACAATGAGCAGTTCTTC.

This rearrangement joins TRBV7-9 to TRBJ2-1, with D perhaps TRBD2 (6 bases). The CDR3 runs 12 residues. Trimming left V 3 bases short and J 8 bases short, with 8 bases between. Germline CDR1 is SEHNR and CDR2 is FQNEAQ (reference sequence). The CDR3 loop reads CASSFQRDEQFF. The CDR3 DNA is TGTGCCAGCAGCTTCCAGCGGGATGAGCAGTTCTTC.

Only a few counts were recorded for this clone. The rearrangement links TRBV6-5 to TRBJ1-1; D is undetermined. This CDR3 spans 13 amino acids. Germline CDR1 MNHEY, CDR2 SVGAGI. Trimming pared 4 bases from V and 6 bases from J, leaving 12 bases between. This CDR3 reads CASSSGRIPEAFF. For the CDR3, the DNA is TGTGCCAGCAGTTCGGGGAGGATCCCTGAAGCTTTCTTT.

The J gene is TRBJ1-1, the V gene TRBV5-4; a weak D match, TRBD1 (5 bases). CDR1 is SGHNT and CDR2 is YYREEE in the germline V gene (reference sequence). The CDR3 runs to 14 residues. V lost 0 bases and J lost 3, with 9 bases in between. DNA of the CDR3: TGTGCCAGCAGCTTGGCCGGGGGGTACACTGAAGCTTTCTTT. Translation gives CASSLAGGYTEAFF.